This T cell receptor (beta chain) was recovered during a study of T cells in Graves' hyperthyroidism and ophthalmopathy. It was uncontrolled infection, other autoimmune disease, pregnancy or lactation that excluded patients. Every diagnosis used clinical symptoms, serum thyroxine and TRAb, thyroid ultrasound and orbital computed tomography. Regions amplified from RNA transcripts were the TCR beta CDR3 regions. First-round RT-PCR with HTBI primers amplified the TCR CDR3 region. MiXCR, applied by TCRdb to the multiplex PCR reads, yields one record per CDR3 protein. The sample has more than 550,000 distinct CDR3 sequences, less than 45% seen once. Details on this clonotype: What it binds is unknown.

Points from the study as a whole: Most thyroid clonotypes expanded above 0.001 appeared in blood too. The model predicted ophthalmopathy a median roughly 6.5 months before onset.

Sequencing used peripheral blood or thyroid tissue (not recorded which). This TCR derives from an adult man with Graves' disease, either hyperthyroidism or ophthalmopathy (not recorded which).

The CDR3 nucleotides read TGTGCCACCAGCACTGTCCTGACTTTC. Protein product: CATSTVLTF. The chain couples TRBV15 to TRBJ2-6, with D uncertain. V was pared by 4 bases and J by 13 bases, with 2 bases between. CDR1 is LNHNV and CDR2 is YYDKDF in the germline V gene (reference sequence). CDR3 size: 9 residues.